The entry below gives a single TCR beta chain sequence along with its context. Its antigen is as yet unknown. Sequencing used immunoSEQ multiplex PCR; TCRdb keeps in-frame clones, though not all of them. The table includes 90,000 or so clones, approximately 83% detected once. Germline CDR1 reads SEHNR; CDR2 reads FQNEAQ (reference sequence). The CDR3 has 15 residues. The ends lost 5 bases at V and 6 bases at J; junction bases unmatched: 7. This sample stems from a study of radiotherapy plus CTLA-4 blockade in lung cancer. Study-wide context: Patients showed objective responses in around a sixth of cases and disease control in about 30%.

Study outcomes and limitations: Clones of tumor-derived TCRs expanded in blood after radiotherapy plus ipilimumab. Early blood T cell clone changes and increased post-radiation serum interferon-beta were reportedly the strongest response predictors.

This specimen consisted of peripheral blood, obtained from a patient treated with radiotherapy plus ipilimumab. This chain uses TRBV7-9 with TRBJ2-7; 13 nucleotides agree with TRBD2. This receptor was identified in a human donor with non-small cell lung cancer who had a partial response to radiotherapy plus ipilimumab. This CDR3 reads CASSPRTSGSAEQYF. CDR3 nucleotide sequence: TGTGCCAGCAGCCCGCGGACTAGCGGGAGCGCCGAGCAGTACTTC.